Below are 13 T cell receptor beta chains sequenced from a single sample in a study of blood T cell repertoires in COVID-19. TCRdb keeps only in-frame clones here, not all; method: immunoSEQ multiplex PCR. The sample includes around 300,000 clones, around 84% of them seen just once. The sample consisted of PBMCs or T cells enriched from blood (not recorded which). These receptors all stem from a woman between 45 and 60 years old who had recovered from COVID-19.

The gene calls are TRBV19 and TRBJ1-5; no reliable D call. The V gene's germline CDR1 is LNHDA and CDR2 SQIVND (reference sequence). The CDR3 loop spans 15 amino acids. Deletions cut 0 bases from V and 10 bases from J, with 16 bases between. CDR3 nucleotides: TGTGCCAGTAGTATAGATCTTGGCCAGTCAAGACCCCAGCATTTT. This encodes CASSIDLGQSRPQHF.

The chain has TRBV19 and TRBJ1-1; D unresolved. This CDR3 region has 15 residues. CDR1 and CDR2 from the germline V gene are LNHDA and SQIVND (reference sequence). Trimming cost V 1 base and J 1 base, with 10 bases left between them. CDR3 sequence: CASSIAAGRNTEAFF. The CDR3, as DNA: TGTGCCAGTAGTATAGCGGCGGGGAGGAACACTGAAGCTTTCTTT.

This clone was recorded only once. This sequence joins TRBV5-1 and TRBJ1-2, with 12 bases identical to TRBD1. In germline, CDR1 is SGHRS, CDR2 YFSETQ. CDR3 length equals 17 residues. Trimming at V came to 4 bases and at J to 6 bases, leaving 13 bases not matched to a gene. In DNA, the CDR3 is TGCGCCAGCAGCCCCACCGTCCCGGGACAGGGGGCGGATGGCTACACCTTC. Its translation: CASSPTVPGQGADGYTF. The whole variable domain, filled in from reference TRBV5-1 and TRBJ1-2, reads KAGVTQTPRYLIKTRGQQVTLSCSPISGHRSVSWYQQTPGQGLQFLFEYFSETQRNKGNFPGRFSGRQFSNSRSEMNVSTLELGDSALYLCASSPTVPGQGADGYTFGSGTRLTVV.

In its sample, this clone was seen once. The CDR3 nucleotides are TGCGCCAGCAGCCCTACTCTGGACAGATTTTCGACTGAAGCTTTCTTT. Amino acid sequence: CASSPTLDRFSTEAFF. The chain couples TRBV5-1 to TRBJ1-1, with a possible D match to TRBD1 (6 bases). V was shortened by 4 bases and J by 5 bases, with 21 bases between the two germline ends. From germline, CDR1 is SGHRS and CDR2 YFSETQ. The CDR3 contains 16 residues. Full variable domain (missing parts from reference TRBV5-1 and TRBJ1-1): KAGVTQTPRYLIKTRGQQVTLSCSPISGHRSVSWYQQTPGQGLQFLFEYFSETQRNKGNFPGRFSGRQFSNSRSEMNVSTLELGDSALYLCASSPTLDRFSTEAFFGQGTRLTVV.

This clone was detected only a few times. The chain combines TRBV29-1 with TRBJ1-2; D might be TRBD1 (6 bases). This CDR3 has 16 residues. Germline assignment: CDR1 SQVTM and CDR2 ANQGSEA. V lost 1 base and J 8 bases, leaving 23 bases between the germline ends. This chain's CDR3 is CSVEVFSEQGRVGYTF. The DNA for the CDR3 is TGCAGCGTTGAAGTATTTTCCGAACAGGGAAGGGTCGGCTACACCTTC.

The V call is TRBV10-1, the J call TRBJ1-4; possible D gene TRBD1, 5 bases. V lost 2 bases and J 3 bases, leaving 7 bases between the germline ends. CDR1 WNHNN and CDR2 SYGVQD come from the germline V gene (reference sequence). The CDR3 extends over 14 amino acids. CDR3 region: CASSEGASNEKLFF. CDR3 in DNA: TGCGCCAGCAGTGAGGGGGCCTCTAATGAAAAACTGTTTTTT.

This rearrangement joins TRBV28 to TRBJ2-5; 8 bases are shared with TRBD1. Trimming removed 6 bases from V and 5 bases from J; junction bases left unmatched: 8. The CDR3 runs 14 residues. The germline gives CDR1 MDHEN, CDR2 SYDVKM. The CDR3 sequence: CASSPGDRRETQYF. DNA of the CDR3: TGTGCCAGCAGCCCCGGGGACAGGCGGGAGACCCAGTACTTC.

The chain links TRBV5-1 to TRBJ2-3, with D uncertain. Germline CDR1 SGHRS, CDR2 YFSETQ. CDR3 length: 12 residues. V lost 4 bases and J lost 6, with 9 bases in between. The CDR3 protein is CASSQAGDTQYF. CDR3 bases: TGCGCCAGCAGCCAAGCCGGGGATACGCAGTATTTT. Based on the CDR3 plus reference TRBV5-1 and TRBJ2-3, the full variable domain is KAGVTQTPRYLIKTRGQQVTLSCSPISGHRSVSWYQQTPGQGLQFLFEYFSETQRNKGNFPGRFSGRQFSNSRSEMNVSTLELGDSALYLCASSQAGDTQYFGPGTRLTVL.

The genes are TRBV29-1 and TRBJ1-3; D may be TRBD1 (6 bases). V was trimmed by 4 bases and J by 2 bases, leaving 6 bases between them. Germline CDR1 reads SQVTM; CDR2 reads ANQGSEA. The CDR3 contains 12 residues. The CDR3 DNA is TGCAGCGTTGCAGGGGCTGGAAACACCATATATTTT. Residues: CSVAGAGNTIYF.

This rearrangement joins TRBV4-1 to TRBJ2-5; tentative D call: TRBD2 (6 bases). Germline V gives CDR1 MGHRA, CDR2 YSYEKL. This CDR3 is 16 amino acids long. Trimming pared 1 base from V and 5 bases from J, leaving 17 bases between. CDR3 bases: TGCGCCAGCAGCCAAGGGAGACAGACTAGAGGGGAGACCCAGTACTTC. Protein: CASSQGRQTRGETQYF.

CDR3 bases: TGTGCCAGCTCACCACGCAGGGGGTCTTGGAATCAGCCCCAGCATTTT. Protein product: CASSPRRGSWNQPQHF. The chain combines TRBV18 with TRBJ1-5, with 7 bases fitting TRBD1. With V trimmed by 1 base and J by 4 bases, 7 bases remained unmatched. The CDR3 spans 16 residues. Germline CDR1 and CDR2: KGHSH and LQKENI.

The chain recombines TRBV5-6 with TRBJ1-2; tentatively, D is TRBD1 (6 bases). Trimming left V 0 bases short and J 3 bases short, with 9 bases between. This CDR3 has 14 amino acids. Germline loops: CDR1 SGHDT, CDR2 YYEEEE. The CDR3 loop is CASSLETGHYGYTF. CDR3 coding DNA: TGTGCCAGCAGCTTGGAAACAGGGCACTATGGCTACACCTTC.

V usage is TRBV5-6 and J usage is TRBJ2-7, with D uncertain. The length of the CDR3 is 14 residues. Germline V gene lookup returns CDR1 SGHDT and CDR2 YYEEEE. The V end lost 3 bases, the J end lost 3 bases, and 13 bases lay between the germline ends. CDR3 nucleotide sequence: TGTGCCAGCAGCTCCTCCTACCACAGCTACGAGCAGTACTTC. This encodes CASSSSYHSYEQYF. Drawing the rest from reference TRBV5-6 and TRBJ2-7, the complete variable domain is DAGVTQSPTHLIKTRGQQVTLRCSPKSGHDTVSWYQQALGQGPQFIFQYYEEEERQRGNFPDRFSGHQFPNYSSELNVNALLLGDSALYLCASSSSYHSYEQYFGPGTRLTVT.